The rows below give T cell receptor beta chains drawn from one sample of a study of T cells in Graves' hyperthyroidism and ophthalmopathy. TCRdb called the multiplex PCR reads again in MiXCR, with one record for every CDR3 protein. The sample lists around 660,000 distinct CDR3 sequences, just under 45% occurring once. Sequenced: peripheral blood or thyroid tissue (not recorded which). The receptors here all came from an adult man with Graves' disease, either hyperthyroidism or ophthalmopathy (not recorded which). CDR3s include the opening cysteine and the closing phenylalanine or tryptophan. The D gene is left open where the match is weak. Expanded clones are given a class, and other clones once, few, many or no size at all.

>TRBV29-1|NA|TRBJ1-5|NA
CSVQTAGDNQPQHF
TGCAGCGTTCAAACAGCGGGGGACAATCAGCCCCAGCATTTT
>TRBV2|TRBD1|TRBJ2-5|NA
CATRTGGSAGGPITQYF
TGTGCCACCAGGACAGGGGGCTCGGCGGGAGGCCCCATTACCCAGTACTTC
>TRBV2|NA|TRBJ1-1|many
CASISSGSTEAFF
TGTGCCAGCATAAGTTCAGGGTCCACTGAAGCTTTCTTT
>TRBV20-1|NA|TRBJ1-1|few
CSATHFGGTEAFF
TGCAGTGCTACACACTTCGGGGGGACTGAAGCTTTCTTT
>TRBV5-1|TRBD1|TRBJ1-1|NA
CASSFRQGGGGTEAFF
TGCGCCAGCAGCTTTCGACAGGGTGGAGGAGGCACTGAAGCTTTCTTT
>TRBV6-6|NA|TRBJ1-2|few
CASSESSYGYTF
TGTGCCAGCAGTGAATCGAGCTATGGCTACACCTTC
>TRBV20-1|NA|TRBJ2-7|few
CSAREGSGNSYEQYF
TGCAGTGCTAGAGAGGGTAGCGGTAACTCCTACGAGCAGTACTTC
>TRBV14|TRBD1|TRBJ1-2|NA
CASSQDGTGAIYGYTF
TGTGCCAGCAGCCAAGACGGGACAGGGGCCATCTATGGCTACACCTTC
>TRBV12-3/TRBV12-4|NA|TRBJ1-5|many
CASSLRGSNQPQHF
TGTGCCAGCAGCTTACGGGGAAGCAATCAGCCCCAGCATTTT
>TRBV5-1|NA|TRBJ2-5|NA
CASTTGAPGYSETQYF
TGCGCCAGCACCACCGGTGCCCCCGGTTACTCAGAGACCCAGTACTTC
>TRBV6-5|NA|TRBJ1-1|few
CATSQAGNTEAFF
TGTGCCACCTCACAGGCAGGTAACACTGAAGCTTTCTTT
>TRBV29-1|NA|TRBJ1-1|many
CSVAPGIEAFF
TGCAGCGTTGCCCCAGGAATTGAAGCTTTCTTT
>TRBV10-2|TRBD1|TRBJ1-1|NA
CASSFGQGNPEAFF
TGCGCCAGCAGCTTCGGACAGGGGAACCCTGAAGCTTTCTTT
>TRBV7-2|NA|TRBJ2-7|many
CASSLMGLEQYF
TGTGCCAGCAGCTTGATGGGTCTCGAGCAGTACTTC
>TRBV7-8|TRBD1|TRBJ1-1|NA
CASSSPQGEHTEAFF
TGTGCCAGCAGCTCACCTCAGGGGGAGCACACTGAAGCTTTCTTT
>TRBV25-1|NA|TRBJ2-7|NA
CASSARDGGYEQYF
TGTGCCAGCAGTGCTAGAGACGGAGGATACGAGCAGTACTTC
>TRBV5-1|NA|TRBJ2-7|few
CASSLGDSYGEQYF
TGCGCCAGCAGCTTGGGTGATAGTTACGGCGAGCAGTACTTC
>TRBV20-1|NA|TRBJ1-1|NA
CSAPTGWGTEAFF
TGCAGTGCTCCGACAGGCTGGGGCACTGAAGCTTTCTTT
>TRBV15|NA|TRBJ2-5|NA
CATSRYGTQYF
TGTGCCACCAGCAGGTATGGGACCCAGTACTTC
>TRBV14|NA|TRBJ2-7|many
CASSQDIGGEQYF
TGTGCCAGCAGCCAAGATATAGGGGGCGAGCAGTACTTC
>TRBV14|NA|TRBJ1-3|few
CASSRILRNTIYF
TGTGCCAGCAGCAGAATATTGCGAAACACCATATATTTT
>TRBV2|TRBD1|TRBJ1-6|NA
CASRPDRASPLHF
TGTGCCAGCCGCCCGGACAGGGCTTCACCCCTCCACTTT
>TRBV6-5|NA|TRBJ2-7|few
CASSYGTSDEQYF
TGTGCCAGCAGTTACGGTACAAGCGACGAGCAGTACTTC
>TRBV24-1|NA|TRBJ1-5|many
CATSEAQGNQPQHF
TGTGCCACCAGTGAGGCGCAGGGCAATCAGCCCCAGCATTTT
>TRBV7-2|NA|TRBJ1-6|few
CASSFFLDSPLHF
TGTGCCAGCAGTTTTTTTCTGGATTCACCCCTCCACTTT
>TRBV12-3/TRBV12-4|TRBD1|TRBJ2-5|NA
CASSPPRRGFQETQYF
TGTGCCAGCAGCCCCCCCCGCAGGGGGTTCCAAGAGACCCAGTACTTC
>TRBV12-5|NA|TRBJ1-1|NA
CASGSDRGLRFGAFF
TGTGCTAGTGGTTCCGACAGAGGGCTTAGGTTTGGAGCTTTCTTT
>TRBV7-9|NA|TRBJ2-5|many
CASSLRTTQETQYF
TGTGCCAGCAGCCTGCGGACCACCCAAGAGACCCAGTACTTC
>TRBV19|TRBD1|TRBJ1-5|few
CASSISGDRNQPQHF
TGTGCCAGTAGTATTTCTGGGGACAGAAATCAGCCCCAGCATTTT
>TRBV7-9|NA|TRBJ2-2|NA
CASSQDTGIGELFF
TGTGCCAGCAGCCAAGATACGGGGATCGGGGAGCTGTTTTTT
>TRBV7-6|TRBD2|TRBJ2-5|NA
CASSWGLAGGEETQYF
TGTGCCAGCAGCTGGGGACTAGCGGGAGGGGAAGAGACCCAGTACTTC
>TRBV25-1|NA|TRBJ2-7|NA
CASAGRQPYEQYF
TGTGCCAGCGCTGGGAGGCAGCCCTACGAGCAGTACTTC
>TRBV20-1|NA|TRBJ2-7|many
CSARGPLSYEQYF
TGCAGTGCTAGGGGACCGCTCTCCTACGAGCAGTACTTC
>TRBV11-2|TRBD1|TRBJ1-5|NA
CASSAAGQGNQPQHF
TGTGCCAGTAGTGCAGCGGGACAGGGAAATCAGCCCCAGCATTTT
>TRBV6-1|NA|TRBJ1-2|NA
CASGVGGAYGYTF
TGTGCCAGCGGGGTAGGAGGGGCCTATGGCTACACCTTC
>TRBV9|NA|TRBJ2-7|NA
CASGKTDSYEQYF
TGTGCCAGCGGAAAGACAGACTCCTACGAGCAGTACTTC
>TRBV15|NA|TRBJ1-2|many
CATSRDGGYTF
TGTGCCACCAGCAGAGATGGCGGCTACACCTTC
>TRBV10-3|NA|TRBJ1-1|NA
CAIGEARGNTEAFF
TGTGCCATCGGGGAGGCCAGGGGTAACACTGAAGCTTTCTTT
>TRBV5-1|NA|TRBJ1-3|NA
CAGSLGWASGNTIYF
TGCGCCGGCAGCTTGGGTTGGGCCTCTGGAAACACCATATATTTT
>TRBV9|TRBD1|TRBJ1-2|many
CASSGQGAYRGYTF
TGTGCCAGCAGCGGCCAGGGGGCGTATCGTGGCTACACCTTC
>TRBV6-1|NA|TRBJ2-5|few
CASEIWETQYF
TGTGCCAGCGAGATATGGGAGACCCAGTACTTC
>TRBV18|NA|TRBJ1-2|NA
CASSPQGRTEAYGYTF
TGTGCCAGCTCACCACAGGGGCGAACTGAAGCCTATGGCTACACCTTC
>TRBV7-6|TRBD1|TRBJ1-6|NA
CASSPETGANSPLHF
TGTGCCAGCAGCCCAGAGACAGGGGCAAATTCACCCCTCCACTTT
>TRBV25-1|NA|TRBJ2-5|NA
CASSAVAGAERETQYF
TGTGCCAGCAGTGCCGTCGCGGGGGCTGAGAGAGAGACCCAGTACTTC
>TRBV24-1|NA|TRBJ1-2|NA
CATSDFGAYGYTF
TGTGCCACCAGTGATTTTGGCGCCTATGGCTACACCTTC
>TRBV25-1|NA|TRBJ1-4|NA
CARSAPDSNEKLFF
TGTGCCAGGAGTGCCCCGGACAGTAATGAAAAACTGTTTTTT
>TRBV2|TRBD1|TRBJ1-1|NA
CASSYSGTGSVNTEAFF
TGTGCCAGCAGTTACTCCGGGACAGGGTCGGTGAACACTGAAGCTTTCTTT
>TRBV7-6|TRBD1|TRBJ2-7|NA
CASSPSTGGPYEQYF
TGTGCCAGCAGCCCCTCGACAGGGGGACCCTACGAGCAGTACTTC
>TRBV29-1|NA|TRBJ1-6|NA
CSVESQGESPLHF
TGCAGCGTTGAGTCTCAGGGTGAATCACCCCTCCACTTT
>TRBV5-1|NA|TRBJ2-3|few
CASSLSSASSTDTQYF
TGCGCCAGCAGCTTGAGTTCAGCGTCAAGCACAGATACGCAGTATTTT
>TRBV6-5|NA|TRBJ2-7|NA
CASSYLLARPVEQYF
TGTGCCAGCAGTTACCTGCTAGCTCGGCCGGTGGAGCAGTACTTC
>TRBV7-2|NA|TRBJ2-2|NA
CASRPRTGELFF
TGTGCCAGCCGCCCCAGGACCGGGGAGCTGTTTTTT
>TRBV20-1|TRBD2|TRBJ2-7|few
CSARGPNPGLVREQYF
TGCAGTGCTAGAGGGCCCAACCCGGGACTAGTGCGCGAGCAGTACTTC